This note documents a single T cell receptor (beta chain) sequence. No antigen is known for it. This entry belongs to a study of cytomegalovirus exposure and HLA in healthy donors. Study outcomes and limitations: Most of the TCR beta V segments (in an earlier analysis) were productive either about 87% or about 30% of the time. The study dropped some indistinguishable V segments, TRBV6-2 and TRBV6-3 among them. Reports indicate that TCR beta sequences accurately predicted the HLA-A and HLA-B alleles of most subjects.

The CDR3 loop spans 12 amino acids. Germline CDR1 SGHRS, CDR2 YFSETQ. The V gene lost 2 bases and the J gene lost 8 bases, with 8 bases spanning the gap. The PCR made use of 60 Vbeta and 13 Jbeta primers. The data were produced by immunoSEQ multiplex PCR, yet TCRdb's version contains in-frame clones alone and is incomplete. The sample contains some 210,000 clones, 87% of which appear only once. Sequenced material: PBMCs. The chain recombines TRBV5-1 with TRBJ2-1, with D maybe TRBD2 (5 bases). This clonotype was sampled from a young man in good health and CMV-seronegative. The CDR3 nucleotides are TGCGCCAGCAGCTTCGGGGTCGATGAGCAGTTCTTC. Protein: CASSFGVDEQFF.